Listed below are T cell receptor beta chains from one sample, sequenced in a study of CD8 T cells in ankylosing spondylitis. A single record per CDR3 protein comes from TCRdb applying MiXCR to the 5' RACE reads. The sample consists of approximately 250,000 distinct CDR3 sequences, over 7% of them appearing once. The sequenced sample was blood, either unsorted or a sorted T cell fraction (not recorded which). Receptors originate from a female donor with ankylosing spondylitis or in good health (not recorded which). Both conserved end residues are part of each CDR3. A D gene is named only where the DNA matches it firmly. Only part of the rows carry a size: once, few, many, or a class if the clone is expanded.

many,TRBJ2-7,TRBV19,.,TGTGCCAGTAGTATTTCGCGAGCTGAAGCCGAGCAGTACTTC,CASSISRAEAEQYF
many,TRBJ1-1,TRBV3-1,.,TGTGCCAGCAGCCACGGGGGGACTGAAGCTTTCTTT,CASSHGGTEAFF
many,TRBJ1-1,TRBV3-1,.,TGTGCCAGCAGCCAAGAAATGAGCACTGAAGCTTTCTTT,CASSQEMSTEAFF
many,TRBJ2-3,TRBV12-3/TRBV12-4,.,TGTGCCAGCAGTTTCGGCTATACTAGCACAGATACGCAGTATTTT,CASSFGYTSTDTQYF
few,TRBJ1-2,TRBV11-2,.,TGTGCCAGCGCAGTCAGAAACGGCTACACCTTC,CASAVRNGYTF
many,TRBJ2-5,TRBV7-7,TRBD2,TGTGCCAGCAGCCCATCCTTAGCGGGGCAAGAGACCCAGTACTTC,CASSPSLAGQETQYF
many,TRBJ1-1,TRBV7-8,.,TGTGCCAGCAGCTTAGCGGGAGGGAACACTGAAGCTTTCTTT,CASSLAGGNTEAFF
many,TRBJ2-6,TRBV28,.,TGTGCCAGCAGTCCCCAGGGCCCCCTCTCTGGGGCCAACGTCCTGACTTTC,CASSPQGPLSGANVLTF
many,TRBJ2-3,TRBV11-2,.,TGTGCCAGCAGCTTAGGGGAAGTTTCCATAGGAGATACGCAGTATTTT,CASSLGEVSIGDTQYF
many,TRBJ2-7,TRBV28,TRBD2,TGTGCCAGCAGTTTACAACTAGCGGGAGGGCCGGACGAGCAGTACTTC,CASSLQLAGGPDEQYF
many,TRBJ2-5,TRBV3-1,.,TGTGCCAGCAGCTTGAGACAAATATCGGAGACCCAGTACTTC,CASSLRQISETQYF
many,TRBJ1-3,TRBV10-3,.,TGTGCCATCAGCGCCGCCACCAGCTCTGGAAACACCATATATTTT,CAISAATSSGNTIYF
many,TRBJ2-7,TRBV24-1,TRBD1,TGTGCCACCAGTGACGGACAGGGAGGACGCGACGAGCAGTACTTC,CATSDGQGGRDEQYF
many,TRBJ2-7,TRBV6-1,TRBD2,TGTGCCAGCAGGGAAGCAGCGGGGGTCTACGAGCAGTACTTC,CASREAAGVYEQYF
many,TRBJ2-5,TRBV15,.,TGTGCCACCAGCAGAGAAGTAGGTTTAGAGACCCAGTACTTC,CATSREVGLETQYF
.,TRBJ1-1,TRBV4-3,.,TGCGCCAGCAGCCAAGTGAACAGAAACACTGAAGCTTTCTTT,CASSQVNRNTEAFF
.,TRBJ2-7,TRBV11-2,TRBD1,TGTGCCAGCAGCTCACAAGGGACAGGGGTTTACGAGCAGTACTTC,CASSSQGTGVYEQYF
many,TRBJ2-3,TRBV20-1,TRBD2,TGCAGTGCTAGAAGGCTAGCGGGCACAGATACGCAGTATTTT,CSARRLAGTDTQYF
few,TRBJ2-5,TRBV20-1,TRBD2,TGCAGTGCTGGGGGACTAGCGGGAAGGAGGGGAGAGACCCAGTACTTC,CSAGGLAGRRGETQYF
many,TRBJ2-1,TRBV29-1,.,TGCAGCGTAACTCAATACAATGAGCAGTTCTTC,CSVTQYNEQFF
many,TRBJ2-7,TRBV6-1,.,TGTGCCAGCAGTCCCGGGTCAGGGGTTCCCTACGAGCAGTACTTC,CASSPGSGVPYEQYF
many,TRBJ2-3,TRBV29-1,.,TGCAGCGTCACAGTTCACCGGAGTTTCACAGATACGCAGTATTTT,CSVTVHRSFTDTQYF
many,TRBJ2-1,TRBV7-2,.,TGTGCCAGCAGCGGTTTGAGTGAGCAGTTCTTC,CASSGLSEQFF
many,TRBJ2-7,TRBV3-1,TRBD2,TGTGCCAGCAGCCAACGCCTTAGGGGCGGGAGATCCTACGAGCAGTACTTC,CASSQRLRGGRSYEQYF
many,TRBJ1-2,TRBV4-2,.,TGTGCCAGCAGCCAAGAAAAGACAGCCGCCTATGGCTACACCTTC,CASSQEKTAAYGYTF
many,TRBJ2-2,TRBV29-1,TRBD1,TGCAGCGTCGGCAGGGGGCATACCGGGGAGCTGTTTTTT,CSVGRGHTGELFF
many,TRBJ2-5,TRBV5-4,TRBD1,TGTGCCAGCAGCTTGGCCCCGGGACAGGGACAAGAGACCCAGTACTTC,CASSLAPGQGQETQYF
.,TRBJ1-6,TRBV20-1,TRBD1,TGCAGTGCTTCTCCCCCGGACAGGGATAATTCACCCCTCCACTTT,CSASPPDRDNSPLHF
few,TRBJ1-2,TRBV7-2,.,TGTGCCAGCAGACGGGGGGATTCTCACTATGGCTACACCTTC,CASRRGDSHYGYTF
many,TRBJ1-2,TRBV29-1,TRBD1,TGCAGTACCTTGACAGGGGATAACTATGGCTACACCTTC,CSTLTGDNYGYTF
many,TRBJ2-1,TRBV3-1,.,TGTGCCAGCAGCCATACCCGGCGCGATGAGCAGTTCTTC,CASSHTRRDEQFF
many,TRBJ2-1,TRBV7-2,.,TGTGCCAGCAGCCTCAGGGGGGAAAATGAGCAGTTCTTC,CASSLRGENEQFF
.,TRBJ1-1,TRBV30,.,TGTGCCTGGGGGTCGGGGGTTAAGACTGAAGCTTTCTTT,CAWGSGVKTEAFF
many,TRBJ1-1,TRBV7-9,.,TGTGCCAGCAGCTTAGATGGCCTTGGGGGGGCTACTGAAGCTTTCTTT,CASSLDGLGGATEAFF
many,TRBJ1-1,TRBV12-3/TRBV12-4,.,TGTGCCAGCAGTTCCCGGGGGCGATTTATCGCTGAAGCTTTCTTT,CASSSRGRFIAEAFF
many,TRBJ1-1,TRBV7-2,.,TGTGCCAGCAGCTTGACAAGTAGGGACACTGAAGCTTTCTTT,CASSLTSRDTEAFF
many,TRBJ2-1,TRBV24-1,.,TGTGCCACCAGTGCCCGGGGGTCAAGCCTCTACAATGAGCAGTTCTTC,CATSARGSSLYNEQFF
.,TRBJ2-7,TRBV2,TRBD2,TGTGCCAGCAGTGACTGGACTAGCCAAAGCTCCTACGAGCAGTACTTC,CASSDWTSQSSYEQYF
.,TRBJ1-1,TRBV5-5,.,TGTGCCAGCAGCTTGGGGGGAAGGGGAGGAGGGGATGGGACTGAAGCTTTCTTT,CASSLGGRGGGDGTEAFF
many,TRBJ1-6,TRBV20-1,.,TGCAGTGCTAGAAGGGGGGACCCAGGGCATTCACCCCTCCACTTT,CSARRGDPGHSPLHF
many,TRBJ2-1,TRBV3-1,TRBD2,TGTGCCAGCAAAGGGAGCGGGATGAGCTCCTACAATGAGCAGTTCTTC,CASKGSGMSSYNEQFF
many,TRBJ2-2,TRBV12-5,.,TGTGCTAGTGGTTTGACCCCGGGGCCCCAGAACACCGGGGAGCTGTTTTTT,CASGLTPGPQNTGELFF
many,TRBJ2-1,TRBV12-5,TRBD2,TGTGCTAGTGGTTTTTTAGCGGGAGGACCCTACAATGAGCAGTTCTTC,CASGFLAGGPYNEQFF
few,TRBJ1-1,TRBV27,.,TGTGCCAGCAGAAGGGAGGGGAACACTGAAGCTTTCTTT,CASRREGNTEAFF
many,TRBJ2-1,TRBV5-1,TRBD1,TGCGCCAGCAGCTGGCAGACAGGGGCTGAGAACAATGAGCAGTTCTTC,CASSWQTGAENNEQFF
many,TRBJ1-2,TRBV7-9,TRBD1,TGTGCCAGCAGCCCGGACCGGGACAGATTGAGCGGCTACACCTTC,CASSPDRDRLSGYTF
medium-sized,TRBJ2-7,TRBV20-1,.,TGCAGTGCTAGAGACCGACTCCTGTACGAGCAGTACTTC,CSARDRLLYEQYF
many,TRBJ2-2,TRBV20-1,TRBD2,TGCAGTGCCCGAGCGGGACTATTCACCGGGGAGCTGGTTTTT,CSARAGLFTGELVF
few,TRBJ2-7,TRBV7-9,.,TGTGCCAGCAGCCCCCCCGGGCTGGGGAGCCACGAGCAGTACTTC,CASSPPGLGSHEQYF
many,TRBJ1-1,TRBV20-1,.,TGCAGTGCTAGCTGGCAGGGAGGTTGGAGCACTGAAGCTTTCTTT,CSASWQGGWSTEAFF
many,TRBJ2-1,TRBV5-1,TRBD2,TGCGCCAGCAGCTTCGGTGGGAGGGTAGGACTGGGCTACAATGAGCAGTTCTTC,CASSFGGRVGLGYNEQFF
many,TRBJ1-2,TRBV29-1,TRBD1,TGCAGCGTCCAGGGGGAGGGTGGCTACACCTTC,CSVQGEGGYTF
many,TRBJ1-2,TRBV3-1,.,TGTGCCAGCAGCCAAGATTGGCAGGGGCGAGACTACACCTTC,CASSQDWQGRDYTF
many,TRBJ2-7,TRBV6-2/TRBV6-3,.,TGTGCCAGCAGTTACTTCACGGCCACAGGGTCGCGCGAGCAGTACTTC,CASSYFTATGSREQYF
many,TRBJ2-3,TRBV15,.,TGTGCCACCAGCAGAGGAAACGGGCCAGATACGCAGTATTTT,CATSRGNGPDTQYF
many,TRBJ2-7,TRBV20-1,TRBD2,TGCAGTGCTAGTTCTGTAGCGGGAGGACCATCCCTAAAGCAGTACTTC,CSASSVAGGPSLKQYF
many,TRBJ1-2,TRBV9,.,TGTGCCAGTGCCCCGGGAGCTAACTATGGCTACACCTTC,CASAPGANYGYTF
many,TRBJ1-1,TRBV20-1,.,TGCAGTGCTAGAGGGTACTTCGGGGGGAACACTGAAGCTTTCTTT,CSARGYFGGNTEAFF
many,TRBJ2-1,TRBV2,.,TGTGCCAGCAGTGTTCTACCTGGGTCCAATGAGCAGTTCTTC,CASSVLPGSNEQFF